A single sample gave rise to the 14 T cell receptor beta chains below, sequenced in a study of breast tumors, draining lymph nodes, adjacent tissues. Breast cancer patients provided tissue from their axillary draining lymph nodes. TCRdb reprocessed the multiplex PCR reads with MiXCR, giving one entry per CDR3 protein. Of 200,000 or so distinct CDR3 sequences in the sample, approximately 33% were seen once. The sample taken for sequencing was axillary lymph node tissue. Receptors originate from a female donor with breast cancer. Some clones in this sample may be carry-over from other donors' samples.

This clonotype has ten or more counts. The chain employs TRBV6-1 and TRBJ1-2; TRBD1 matches 7 bases. Losses at the gene ends were 4 bases for V and 4 bases for J; bases not matched to a gene: 6. The germline CDR1 and CDR2 sequences are MNHNS and SASEGT. CDR3 length: 14 residues. The CDR3 nucleotides are TGTGCCAGCAGTGCTACAGGGGTGGGCTATGGCTACACCTTC. It encodes CASSATGVGYGYTF.

This clonotype has at least ten counts. The genes are TRBV6-5 and TRBJ1-5; the D gene is possibly TRBD1 (5 bases). Trimming took 5 bases from V and 1 from J, leaving 9 bases between them. This CDR3 is 14 amino acids long. Germline V gene data show CDR1 as MNHEY and CDR2 as SVGAGI. CDR3 DNA sequence: TGTGCCAGCAGTCTTCGGGACAGCAATCAGCCCCAGCATTTT. This gives the protein CASSLRDSNQPQHF.

This clonotype was counted ten times or more. The chain joins TRBV20-1 to TRBJ1-3; D is unclear. CDR1 is DFQATT and CDR2 is SNEGSKA in the germline V gene (reference sequence). The CDR3 is 12 amino acids. V lost 5 bases, J lost 1 base, and 6 bases lay in between. CDR3 amino acids: CSAALSGNTIYF. DNA for the CDR3: TGCAGTGCTGCTCTTTCTGGAAACACCATATATTTT.

This clonotype was recorded at least ten times. The rearrangement links TRBV5-1 to TRBJ2-3; 7 nucleotides line up with TRBD1. V lost 0 bases, J lost 5 bases, and 12 bases stayed unmatched. This CDR3 is 17 amino acids long. Per germline, CDR1 SGHRS and CDR2 YFSETQ. CDR3 in DNA: TGCGCCAGCAGCTTGGGTGCGGGTGGGACAGCTGGAGATACGCAGTATTTT. This translates into CASSLGAGGTAGDTQYF.

Ten or more counts support this clonotype. This rearrangement joins TRBV11-2 to TRBJ1-2; D is undetermined. CDR3 length: 15 amino acids. CDR1 is SGHAT and CDR2 is FQNNGV in the germline V gene. V lost 5 bases and J lost 8, with 21 bases in between. CDR3 in DNA: TGTGCCAGCAGCCCTCGCTCCGTCGGTGGTGAGGGCTACACCTTC. It is translated as CASSPRSVGGEGYTF.

This clonotype was observed a few times. Given a much more abundant clone one base away, this may be a read error. The chain is built from TRBV9 and TRBJ2-3; tentatively, D is TRBD2 (6 bases). CDR1 is SGDLS and CDR2 is YYNGEE in the germline V gene. The CDR3 is 17 residues long. This CDR3 reads CASSGGGTTRSTATQYF. In DNA form, the CDR3 reads TGTGCCAGCAGCGGTGGGGGGACGACAAGAAGCACAGCTACGCAGTATTTT.

This clonotype was counted between two and nine times. At one end, the junction sequence differs from germline, possibly due to a read error. The chain uses TRBV30 and TRBJ2-5; a possible D gene is TRBD1 (6 bases). This CDR3 region has 13 residues. CDR1 and CDR2 from the germline V gene are GTSNPN and SVGIG (reference sequence). In DNA, the CDR3 is TGTGCCTGGAGTGGACAGGTACAAGAGACCCAGTGCTTC. Encoded protein: CAWSGQVQETQCF.

This clonotype was detected many times. The V and J genes are TRBV3-1 and TRBJ1-6, with no clear D. The CDR3 has 12 residues. With 0 bases removed from V and 14 bases from J, the gap between germline ends came to 8 bases. CDR1 and CDR2 from the germline V gene are LGHDT and YNNKEL (reference sequence). The CDR3 sequence is CASSQETSTLHF. Here the CDR3 DNA reads TGTGCCAGCAGCCAAGAGACCTCAACCCTCCACTTT.

This clonotype was observed a handful of times. A clone one base away is much larger, so this may be a read error. This chain connects TRBV7-9 to TRBJ2-7, with D perhaps TRBD1 (5 bases). The CDR3 is 15 amino acids. Looked up from germline, CDR1 is SEHNR and CDR2 is FQNEAQ (reference sequence). V lost 5 bases, J lost 5 bases, and 19 bases lay in between. CDR3 loop: CASSKESGPTHEQYF. The CDR3 DNA is TGTGCCAGCAGCAAAGAATCAGGGCCCACCCACGAGCAGTACTTC.

Ten or more counts support this clonotype. This may stem from a read error, because a much larger clone lies one nucleotide away. This chain links TRBV20-1 with TRBJ2-7, with D possibly matching TRBD2 (7 bases). CDR3 length: 14 amino acids. Trimming stripped 3 bases from V and 6 bases from J, with 18 bases between. The V gene's germline CDR1 is DFQATT and CDR2 SNEGSKA (reference sequence). The CDR3 sequence: CSASFSGGASEQYF. CDR3 nucleotide sequence: TGCAGTGCTAGCTTTTCGGGGGGCGCCTCCGAGCAGTACTTC.

The chain is built from TRBV6-1 and TRBJ1-5; 7 bases agree with TRBD1. Germline lookup yields CDR1 MNHNS and CDR2 SASEGT. CDR3 length: 16 residues. Trimming at V came to 5 bases and at J to 0 bases, leaving 7 bases not matched to a gene. The CDR3, as DNA: TGTGCCAGCAGTCTTACAGGGGCCTATAGCAATCAGCCCCAGCATTTT. Encoded protein: CASSLTGAYSNQPQHF.

This clonotype appeared many times. The rearrangement links TRBV12-3 or TRBV12-4 to TRBJ2-5; the D gene could be TRBD1 or TRBD2 (6 bases each). V lost 7 bases to trimming and J lost 7 bases, with 19 bases between them. The CDR3 is made up of 14 amino acids. The CDR3 DNA follows: TGTGCCAGCATCCACCGAGCCGAGGGGGGGACCCAGTACTTC. Protein sequence: CASIHRAEGGTQYF.

In this sample, this clonotype turned up many times. This chain uses TRBV9 with TRBJ2-1, with 8 bases identical to TRBD2. V trimming: 0 bases; J trimming: 3 bases; junction bases outside the gene matches: 2. This CDR3 is built from 15 residues. CDR1 and CDR2 (germline): SGDLS, YYNGEE. The chain's CDR3 is CASSVGRGDYNEQFF. CDR3 sequence (DNA): TGTGCCAGCAGCGTAGGGCGGGGGGACTACAATGAGCAGTTCTTC.

Concerning this clonotype itself: A read error may produce the germline difference seen at one junction end. This sequence joins TRBV2 and TRBJ1-4; 9 bases map to TRBD1. The CDR3 spans 14 residues. CDR1 and CDR2 from the germline V gene are SNHLY and FYNNEI. As DNA, the CDR3 is TGTGCCAGCAAGGAGGGACAGGGCAATGAAAAACTGTCTTTC. This encodes CASKEGQGNEKLSF.